Listed here are 6 T cell receptor beta chains from one sample, sequenced in a study of T cell repertoires in aging, cancer and after chemotherapy. A mixed TRB-A/B primer pool amplified rearranged TRB by multiplex touch-down PCR. TCRdb re-called the multiplex PCR reads through MiXCR, storing one row per CDR3 protein. Here the sample spans about 9,800 distinct CDR3 sequences, around 40% being singletons. TCR beta rearrangements were amplified from peripheral blood genomic DNA. The sample consisted of blood. These receptors all come from a human donor in good health.

In regard to this clonotype: This may be a read error: a much more frequent sequence differs by one nucleotide. This sequence joins TRBV29-1 and TRBJ2-2; either TRBD1 or TRBD2 may supply D (5 bases each). This CDR3 is built from 15 residues. Germline V gene lookup returns CDR1 SQVTM and CDR2 ANQGSEA. V lost 5 bases and J lost 4, with 17 bases in between. Here the CDR3 reads CSVKLRLGTTGELFF. For the CDR3, the DNA is TGCAGCGTTAAACTTCGGCTGGGGACCACCGGGGAGCTGTTTTTT.

This clonotype has just one count. At one end the junction does not follow the germline gene, possibly because of a read error. The chain recombines TRBV13 with TRBJ2-3; 9 bases are shared with TRBD1. Germline V gene data show CDR1 as PRHDT and CDR2 as FYEKMQ (reference sequence). The CDR3 is 15 amino acids. The CDR3 DNA follows: TGCGCCAGCAGCTTACCCCGACAGGGGGGGGATACGCAGTATTTT. This sequence encodes CASSLPRQGGDTQYF.

The CDR3 loop is CASSAARGLDTQYF. The CDR3 DNA reads TGTGCCAGCAGCGCGGCCAGGGGGCTAGATACGCAGTATTTT. J is TRBJ2-3 and V is TRBV5-6; 8 bases align to TRBD1. The trim removed 4 bases at V and 5 bases at J, leaving 6 bases unmatched. Germline lookup yields CDR1 SGHDT and CDR2 YYEEEE. The CDR3 runs 14 residues.

The chain has TRBV12-3 or TRBV12-4 and TRBJ2-7; D might be TRBD1 (6 bases). The CDR3 spans 12 residues. The V end lost 8 bases, the J end lost 3 bases, and 11 bases lay between the germline ends. The CDR3, as DNA: TGTGCCAGCGGTACGACAGGCTACGAGCAGTACTTC. Translated: CASGTTGYEQYF.

The chain recombines TRBV6-4 with TRBJ2-3; tentative D call: TRBD2 (6 bases). Trimming shortened V by 5 bases and J by 2 bases, and 8 bases separated the two germline ends. Germline-derived CDR1 and CDR2 are MRHNA and SNTAGT. The CDR3 is 13 residues long. CDR3 loop: CASSLATTDTQYF. The CDR3 DNA reads TGTGCCAGCAGTCTAGCGACCACAGATACGCAGTATTTT.

The CDR3 DNA reads as TGTGCCAGCAGCTTGACGAAAGTAGCGCTTCGGGACAATGAGCAGTTCTTC. Translated: CASSLTKVALRDNEQFF. The chain combines TRBV5-6 with TRBJ2-1; the D gene is possibly TRBD2 (5 bases). CDR1 is SGHDT, CDR2 YYEEEE, per germline. The CDR3 length is 17 residues. The germline V and J ends were trimmed by 1 base and 5 bases, with 19 bases remaining between them. The full variable domain, in which reference TRBV5-6 and TRBJ2-1 provide the parts outside the CDR3, is DAGVTQSPTHLIKTRGQQVTLRCSPKSGHDTVSWYQQALGQGPQFIFQYYEEEERQRGNFPDRFSGHQFPNYSSELNVNALLLGDSALYLCASSLTKVALRDNEQFFGPGTRLTVL.